This entry features one T cell receptor (beta chain) sequence. Its specificity is unknown. V shed 5 bases and J shed 1 base, with 7 bases lying between them. Germline V gives CDR1 KGHSH, CDR2 LQKENI. This CDR3 contains 13 residues. This sample is part of a study of OX40 agonist ivuxolimab in advanced cancers. Study in general: Each patient was given ivuxolimab into a vein every 2 weeks, at 0.01 to 10 mg/kg. Study conclusions and caveats: At doses 0.1 to 3.0 mg/kg, CD4+ and CD8+ clones expanded. Clonal expansion was among the lowest in partial responders at 0.1-3.0 mg/kg, especially CD8+. Low levels of normalized T-cell clonal expansion also appeared in some nonresponders.

Produced via immunoSEQ multiplex PCR; TCRdb's table is partial and in-frame only. Among about 54,000 clones listed, 90% to 95% were seen once. The receptor was isolated from an adult with an advanced solid tumor such as melanoma, head and neck, liver or kidney cancer. Sequenced material: CD4+ or CD8+ T cells sorted from blood, taken in a trial of the OX40 agonist ivuxolimab. The V call is TRBV18, the J call TRBJ2-3; weak D call: TRBD1 (5 bases). The CDR3 sequence: CASSEGGTDTQYF. The CDR3 DNA is TGTGCCAGCTCAGAAGGGGGCACAGATACGCAGTATTTT.